The clone carrying this TCR beta chain turned up a few times. Antigen: not known. Since a much larger clone is just one base distant, this may be a read error. This CDR3 has 15 residues. CDR1 PRHDT and CDR2 FYEKMQ come from the germline V gene (reference sequence). The use of a sample-barcoded 5' primer and a J-beta primer mix characterized a second PCR of about 6 to 11 cycles. A tag from a template-switch adaptor with 12 random nucleotides marked each cDNA molecule. TCRdb used MiXCR to reprocess the 5' RACE reads, holding one entry per CDR3 protein. The sample holds 800,000 to 950,000 distinct CDR3 sequences; around 49% are singletons and the top ten take 13%. This sample was included in a study of blood T cells in healthy people across ages. Findings and caveats of the study: Estimated diversity that came from one million T cells was considered an underestimate.

A minimum of 6 micrograms of total RNA was extracted per sample. The V gene is TRBV13, the J gene TRBJ2-7; possible D gene TRBD2, 6 bases. TRBJ2-5 matches the DNA end more closely, so the J call is doubtful. Material for sequencing was blood. This sequence was found in a man in his thirties or forties in good health. The CDR3 protein is CASSLGFTGGETQYF. Here the CDR3 DNA reads TGTGCCAGCAGCTTAGGATTTACCGGGGGAGAGACCCAGTACTTC.